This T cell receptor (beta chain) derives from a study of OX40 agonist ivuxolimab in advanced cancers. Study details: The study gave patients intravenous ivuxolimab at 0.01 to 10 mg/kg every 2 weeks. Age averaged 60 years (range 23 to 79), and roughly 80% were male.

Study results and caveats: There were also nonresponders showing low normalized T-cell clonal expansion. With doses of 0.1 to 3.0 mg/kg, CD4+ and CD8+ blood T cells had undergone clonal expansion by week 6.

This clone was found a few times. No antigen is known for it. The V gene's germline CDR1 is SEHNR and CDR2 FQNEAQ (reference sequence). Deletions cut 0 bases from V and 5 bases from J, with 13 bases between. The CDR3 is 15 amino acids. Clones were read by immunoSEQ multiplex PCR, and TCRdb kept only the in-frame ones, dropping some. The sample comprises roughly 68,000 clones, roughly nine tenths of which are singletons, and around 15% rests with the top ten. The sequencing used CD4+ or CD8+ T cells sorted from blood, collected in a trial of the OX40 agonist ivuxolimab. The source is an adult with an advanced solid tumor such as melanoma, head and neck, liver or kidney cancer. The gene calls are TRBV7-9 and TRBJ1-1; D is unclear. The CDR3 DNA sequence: TGTGCCAGCAGCTTAGCTTATCCGGCAATGACTGAAGCTTTCTTT. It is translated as CASSLAYPAMTEAFF.